The sequence of this TCR beta chain was determined in a study of PD-L1 blockade in urothelial cancer. About the study: Starting in about 2014, patients were given atezolizumab (1,200 mg intravenously every 3 weeks). The study recovered a median of about 150,000 T cells per blood sample.

Synthetic TCR analog templates were spiked into all PCRs individually. TCRdb keeps only in-frame clones here, not all; method: immunoSEQ multiplex PCR. The top ten hold under 20% of the sample, which has about 51,000 clones, approximately 84% seen once. The germline V gene has CDR1 MNHEY and CDR2 SMNVEV (reference sequence). J lost 3 bases, V lost 5 bases, and 6 bases had no gene match. The CDR3 is made up of 15 amino acids. This chain links TRBV27 with TRBJ1-1; 10 bases fit TRBD1. The sequence came from a man between 60 and 75 years old with urothelial cancer. Material: PBMCs, obtained around atezolizumab (anti-PD-L1) treatment. In nucleotides, the CDR3 is TGTGCCAGCAGTACCTCGGGACAGGGGTACACTGAAGCTTTCTTT. It yields the protein CASSTSGQGYTEAFF.